The clone carrying this TCR beta chain was counted ten times or more. Its cognate antigen is unknown. The data belong to a study of tumor-infiltrating lymphocytes in primary liver carcinoma. Study-level background: Roughly 3.5 to 7.13 million productive TCRbeta reads came from each sample, comparable across tissue types. General study findings and limits: A significantly higher top-250-clone fraction was recorded for tumors than for blood (p = 0.039).

The junction had 13 bases not matched to a gene; V was cut back by 1 base and J by 1 base. This CDR3 comprises 19 residues. Germline CDR1 is SEHNR and CDR2 is FQNEAQ (reference sequence). From around 530 ng of total RNA, TCR beta-specific cDNA was reverse-transcribed using a constant-region primer. ARM-PCR, slightly modified, supplied the TCR beta libraries through three nested multiplex PCR rounds. Two initial PCR rounds of around 10 cycles each paired TRBV1-TRBV30 forward primers with a C-beta reverse primer. MiXCR was run by TCRdb on the multiplex PCR reads, yielding one entry per CDR3 protein. The table has approximately 45,000 distinct CDR3 sequences, more than 70% seen once; the top ten hold roughly 38%. Bulk tissue was left unsorted, and RNA and DNA were co-extracted from roughly 20-30 mg of it. Resection treated the patients' primary liver carcinoma. The patients, who had chronic HBV infection, were treatment-naive (untreated).

Specimen: tumor-adjacent normal liver tissue. This sequence was found in a woman aged 30 to 39 with primary liver carcinoma and hepatitis B virus infection. The chain is built from TRBV7-9 and TRBJ2-1; TRBD2 matches at 7 bases. CDR3 nucleotide sequence: TGTGCCAGCAGCTTAGGGAAATTGAGCGGGACTTTATCCTACAATGAGCAGTTCTTC. Amino acid sequence: CASSLGKLSGTLSYNEQFF.